One and the same sample provided the 21 T cell receptor beta chains below, sequenced in a study of graft-versus-host responses after intestinal transplantation. TCRdb keeps only in-frame clones here, not all; method: immunoSEQ multiplex PCR. The table shows 90,000 to 130,000 clones, with over 85% occurring only once. No antigen has been identified for these receptors. This sample comprised unstimulated CD8+ T cells sorted from spleen or lymph node cells, obtained before intestinal transplant. These receptors came from a human donor who received an intestinal transplant.

CDR3 nucleotide sequence: TGTGCCAGCAGCCCAACGACGAGCTCCTACAATGAGCAGTTCTTC. It codes for CASSPTTSSYNEQFF. The gene calls are TRBV5-4 and TRBJ2-1; D remains ambiguous. The V end lost 4 bases, the J end lost 0 bases, and 11 bases lay between the germline ends. In germline, CDR1 is SGHNT, CDR2 YYREEE (reference sequence). The CDR3 loop spans 15 amino acids.

The V call is TRBV28, the J call TRBJ2-7; D remains ambiguous. Germline loops: CDR1 MDHEN, CDR2 SYDVKM. This CDR3 region has 12 residues. V dropped 3 bases and J dropped 0 bases, with 3 bases sitting between them. DNA for the CDR3: TGTGCCAGCAGTTTTGCCTCCTACGAGCAGTACTTC. Its translation is CASSFASYEQYF. The full variable domain, its missing parts supplied by reference TRBV28 and TRBJ2-7, is DVKVTQSSRYLVKRTGEKVFLECVQDMDHENMFWYRQDPGLGLRLIYFSYDVKMKEKGDIPEGYSVSREKKERFSLILESASTNQTSMYLCASSFASYEQYFGPGTRLTVT.

The V and J genes are TRBV19 and TRBJ2-3; the D gene could be TRBD1 or TRBD2 (5 bases each). Trimming took off 5 bases at V and 6 bases at J, with 18 bases between the two ends. The CDR3 totals 15 residues. CDR1 is LNHDA, CDR2 SQIVND, per germline (reference sequence). The CDR3 nucleotides are TGTGCCAGTAGTCTTTCCGGGACCTTGTTGGATACGCAGTATTTT. Translating it yields CASSLSGTLLDTQYF.

This clone was counted once. The chain has TRBV19 and TRBJ2-7, with D maybe TRBD2 (6 bases). The CDR3 consists of 13 residues. Between the trimmed V and J ends, which lost 6 bases and 2 bases, there was a span of 11 bases. The V gene's germline CDR1 is LNHDA and CDR2 SQIVND (reference sequence). Here the CDR3 reads CASSAAGPYEQYF. The CDR3 nucleotides read TGTGCCAGTAGCGCGGCGGGGCCCTACGAGCAGTACTTC.

CDR3: CASSSQGTVQETQYF. The CDR3 region has the DNA TGTGCCAGCAGCTCGCAAGGGACAGTACAAGAGACCCAGTACTTC. V usage is TRBV9 and J usage is TRBJ2-5; 7 bases agree with TRBD1. This CDR3 is 15 amino acids long. Trimming cost V 4 bases and J 2 bases; bases outside gene matches: 8. CDR1 SGDLS and CDR2 YYNGEE come from the germline V gene. The full variable domain, in which reference TRBV9 and TRBJ2-5 provide the parts outside the CDR3, is DSGVTQTPKHLITATGQRVTLRCSPRSGDLSVYWYQQSLDQGLQFLIQYYNGEERAKGNILERFSAQQFPDLHSELNLSSLELGDSALYFCASSSQGTVQETQYFGPGTRLLVL.

V gene TRBV28 combines with J gene TRBJ2-5; 7 nucleotides line up with TRBD1. The J call may be wrong; the DNA end is better matched by TRBJ2-7. The V gene's germline CDR1 is MDHEN and CDR2 SYDVKM. This CDR3 comprises 14 residues. CDR3 nucleotide sequence: TGTGCCAGCAGTTTCCGGCAGGGGGTTGACGAGCAGTACTTC. Translation: CASSFRQGVDEQYF.

The sample holds one count of this clone. Distinct nucleotide sequences in the sample also encode this CDR3. The rearrangement links TRBV27 to TRBJ2-1, with TRBD2 matching 14 bases. The CDR3 is 15 residues long. Per germline, CDR1 MNHEY and CDR2 SMNVEV (reference sequence). V dropped 6 bases and J dropped 7; count of bases not matched to a gene: 5. This CDR3 is CASSSGTSGRNEQFF. CDR3 DNA sequence: TGTGCCAGCAGCTCCGGGACTAGCGGGAGAAATGAGCAGTTCTTC.

This rearrangement joins TRBV2 to TRBJ2-1; the D gene is possibly TRBD1 (6 bases). Germline CDR1 is SNHLY and CDR2 is FYNNEI. CDR3 size: 15 residues. V gave up 7 bases and J gave up 5 bases, with 18 bases separating them. This CDR3 is CASTPGVGAHNEQFF. The CDR3 DNA sequence: TGTGCCAGCACCCCAGGGGTAGGGGCCCACAATGAGCAGTTCTTC.

The chain couples TRBV19 to TRBJ2-1; tentative D call: TRBD2 (5 bases). CDR3 length: 11 residues. V was cut by 3 bases and J by 8 bases, with 5 bases left in between. Germline CDR1 is LNHDA and CDR2 is SQIVND (reference sequence). CDR3 sequence reads: CASSMRDEQFF. In DNA, the CDR3 is TGTGCCAGTAGTATGAGGGATGAGCAGTTCTTC.

The chain uses TRBV27 and TRBJ1-4, with unresolved D. The CDR3 has 15 amino acids. In germline, CDR1 is MNHEY, CDR2 SMNVEV (reference sequence). Trimming stripped 5 bases from V and 2 bases from J, with 12 bases between. The CDR3 DNA reads TGTGCCAGCAGTACCGAAGGGTCGACTAATGAAAAACTGTTTTTT. It is translated as CASSTEGSTNEKLFF.

This chain links TRBV28 with TRBJ2-7, with D perhaps matching TRBD2 (6 bases). With 8 bases removed from V and 5 bases from J, the gap between germline ends came to 16 bases. Germline values: CDR1 MDHEN, CDR2 SYDVKM. The CDR3 contains 13 residues. CDR3 sequence reads: CASRWGGENEQYF. CDR3 DNA: TGTGCCAGCCGATGGGGCGGGGAGAACGAGCAGTACTTC.

This clone has just one count. This chain links TRBV27 with TRBJ1-1; D gene uncertain. This CDR3 has 12 amino acids. Trimming shortened V by 5 bases and J by 4 bases, and 8 bases separated the two germline ends. Germline V CDR1 and CDR2: MNHEY, SMNVEV (reference sequence). The CDR3 is CASSSPGTEAFF. The CDR3 DNA reads TGTGCCAGCAGTAGCCCGGGCACTGAAGCTTTCTTT.

This chain joins TRBV7-8 and TRBJ1-2; D is perhaps TRBD1 (6 bases). V was cut by 1 base and J by 2 bases, with 14 bases left in between. The germline V gene has CDR1 SGHVS and CDR2 FQNEAQ. The CDR3 contains 16 residues. CDR3 sequence (DNA): TGTGCCAGCAGCTTAGAAGGACAGACCAAAAACTATGGCTACACCTTC. Translating gives CASSLEGQTKNYGYTF.

The rearrangement uses TRBV29-1 and TRBJ2-7; possibly TRBD1 for D (6 bases). Trimming left V 6 bases short and J 3 bases short, with 12 bases between. Germline V gene lookup returns CDR1 SQVTM and CDR2 ANQGSEA. The CDR3 has 12 residues. In nucleotides, the CDR3 is TGCAGCGTCTGGACAGATATCTACGAGCAGTACTTC. Protein product: CSVWTDIYEQYF.

V is TRBV28 and J is TRBJ1-5; weak D call: TRBD1 (5 bases). The CDR3 sequence is 15 residues long. V shed 3 bases and J shed 0 bases, with 9 bases lying between them. In germline, CDR1 is MDHEN, CDR2 SYDVKM. CDR3 protein: CASSLTVYSNQPQHF. The CDR3 region has the DNA TGTGCCAGCAGTTTGACAGTTTATAGCAATCAGCCCCAGCATTTT.

The genes are TRBV5-6 and TRBJ2-1; D gene ambiguous. This CDR3 has 15 amino acids. V lost 4 bases and J 2 bases, leaving 13 bases between the germline ends. Germline CDR1 is SGHDT and CDR2 is YYEEEE. The CDR3 bases are TGTGCCAGCAGCCTTAGGCCAGGACCCTACAATGAGCAGTTCTTC. It specifies CASSLRPGPYNEQFF.

The chain is built from TRBV28 and TRBJ2-5; D is possibly TRBD2 (5 bases). V lost 6 bases to trimming and J lost 5 bases, with 19 bases between them. CDR1 is MDHEN, CDR2 SYDVKM, per germline. The length of the CDR3 is 15 residues. CDR3 region: CASSPLGAGEETQYF. The CDR3 region has the DNA TGTGCCAGCAGCCCCCTGGGCGCGGGCGAGGAGACCCAGTACTTC. Full variable domain (outside the CDR3, taken from reference TRBV28 and TRBJ2-5): DVKVTQSSRYLVKRTGEKVFLECVQDMDHENMFWYRQDPGLGLRLIYFSYDVKMKEKGDIPEGYSVSREKKERFSLILESASTNQTSMYLCASSPLGAGEETQYFGPGTRLLVL.

The chain recombines TRBV7-3 with TRBJ2-7; D might be TRBD1 or TRBD2, each matching 5 bases. CDR3 length equals 15 residues. With 2 bases removed from V and 6 bases from J, the gap between germline ends came to 17 bases. The V gene's germline CDR1 is SGHTA and CDR2 FQGTGA. CDR3 sequence reads: CASSLHGGVTGEQYF. CDR3 coding DNA: TGTGCCAGCAGCTTACATGGGGGAGTAACCGGCGAGCAGTACTTC.

This chain uses TRBV27 with TRBJ2-7; D is perhaps TRBD2 (6 bases). V was clipped by 5 bases and J by 2 bases, with 16 bases between them. Germline V gene lookup returns CDR1 MNHEY and CDR2 SMNVEV (reference sequence). CDR3 size: 15 residues. CDR3 DNA: TGTGCCAGCAGTCCCAGTGGAGGGAATGCCTACGAGCAGTACTTC. Translation: CASSPSGGNAYEQYF.

The chain carries TRBV29-1 and TRBJ2-3; TRBD1 matches 9 bases. Trimming at V came to 7 bases and at J to 3 bases, leaving 8 bases not matched to a gene. Germline V lookup: CDR1 SQVTM, CDR2 ANQGSEA. The length of the CDR3 is 14 residues. The CDR3 reads CSGRTGEATDTQYF. In nucleotides, the CDR3 is TGCAGCGGGAGGACAGGGGAAGCTACAGATACGCAGTATTTT.

J is TRBJ2-7 and V is TRBV10-3, with no clear D. Deletions cut 6 bases from V and 2 bases from J, with 14 bases between. This CDR3 has 14 residues. Germline values: CDR1 ENHRY, CDR2 SYGVKD. The CDR3 coding sequence is TGTGCCATCAGGCCCCGACTCTCCACCTACGAGCAGTACTTC. It yields the protein CAIRPRLSTYEQYF.